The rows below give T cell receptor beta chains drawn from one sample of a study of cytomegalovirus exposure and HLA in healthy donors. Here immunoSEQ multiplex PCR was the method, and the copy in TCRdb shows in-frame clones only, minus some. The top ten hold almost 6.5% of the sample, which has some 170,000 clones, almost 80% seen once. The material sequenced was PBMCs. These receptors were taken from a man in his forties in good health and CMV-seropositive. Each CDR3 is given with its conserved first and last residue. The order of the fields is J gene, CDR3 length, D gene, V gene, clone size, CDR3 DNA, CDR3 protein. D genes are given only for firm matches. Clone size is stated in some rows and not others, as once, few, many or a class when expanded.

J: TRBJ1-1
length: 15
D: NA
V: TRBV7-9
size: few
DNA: TGTGCCAGCAGCAAGGCAACCCCGGAGGTCTCCCCAGCTTTCTTT
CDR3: CASSKATPEVSPAFF

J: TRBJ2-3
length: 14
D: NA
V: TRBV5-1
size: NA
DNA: TGCGCCAGCAGCTTACCTAGCGGCACAGATACGCAGTATTTT
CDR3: CASSLPSGTDTQYF

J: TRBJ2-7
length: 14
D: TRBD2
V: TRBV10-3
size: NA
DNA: TGTGCCATCAAACTGGCTAGCGGACCCTACGAGCAGTACTTC
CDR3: CAIKLASGPYEQYF

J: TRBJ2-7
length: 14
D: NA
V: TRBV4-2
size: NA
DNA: TGTGCCAGCAGCCAGGCGGGATCAGACTACGAGCAGTACTTC
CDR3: CASSQAGSDYEQYF

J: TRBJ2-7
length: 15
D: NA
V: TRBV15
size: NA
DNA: TGTGCCACCAGCAGAGATCCGGGGGGCTGGGACGAGCAGTACTTC
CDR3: CATSRDPGGWDEQYF

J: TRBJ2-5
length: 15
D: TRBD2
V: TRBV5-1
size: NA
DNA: TGCGCCAGCAGTGAAATAGCGGGAGAAGGCGAGACCCAGTACTTC
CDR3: CASSEIAGEGETQYF

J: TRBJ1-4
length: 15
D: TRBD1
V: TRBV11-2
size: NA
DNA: TGTGCCAGCAGCGCGCAGACAGGGAGCATCGAAAAACTGTTTTTT
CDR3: CASSAQTGSIEKLFF

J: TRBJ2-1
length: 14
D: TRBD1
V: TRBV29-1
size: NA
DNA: TGCAGCACTAAGGGACAGGGGGATTACAATGAGCAGTTCTTC
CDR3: CSTKGQGDYNEQFF

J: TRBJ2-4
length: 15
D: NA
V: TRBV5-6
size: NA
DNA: TGTGCCAGCAGCCTTATCGACAGGACCAAAAACAGTCAGTACTTC
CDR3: CASSLIDRTKNSQYF

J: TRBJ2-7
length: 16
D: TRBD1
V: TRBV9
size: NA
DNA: TGTGCCAGCAGCGCAGACCGGGACAGCTACTCCTACGAGCAGTACTTC
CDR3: CASSADRDSYSYEQYF

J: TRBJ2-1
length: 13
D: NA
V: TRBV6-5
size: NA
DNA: TGTGCCAGCAGATTTGAGGTTGCGCGTGAGCAGTTCTTC
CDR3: CASRFEVAREQFF

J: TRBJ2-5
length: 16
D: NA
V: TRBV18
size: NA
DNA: TGTGCCAGCTCACCTGGCCGGACGCCTAAGCGGGAGACCCAGTACTTC
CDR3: CASSPGRTPKRETQYF

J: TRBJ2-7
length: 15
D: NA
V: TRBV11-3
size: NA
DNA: TGTGCCAGCAGCTTATATCCGGGTCGCGCCTACGAGCAGTACTTC
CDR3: CASSLYPGRAYEQYF